This passage covers 27 T cell receptor beta chains from one sample sequenced in a study of cytomegalovirus exposure and HLA in healthy donors. Data came from immunoSEQ multiplex PCR; TCRdb stores just in-frame clones and leaves some out. The sample shows about 78,000 clones, 90% to 97% of them seen only once. Sequencing used PBMCs. Receptor source: a man between 18 and 29 years old in good health and CMV-seropositive.

V and J are TRBV27 and TRBJ2-1; TRBD2 agrees at 9 bases. V gave up 5 bases and J gave up 2 bases; unmatched junction bases: 4. Germline V gene data show CDR1 as MNHEY and CDR2 as SMNVEV (reference sequence). The CDR3 is 15 residues long. The DNA of the CDR3 is TGTGCCAGCAGTCTCCTAGCGGGGACCTACAATGAGCAGTTCTTC. Its translation is CASSLLAGTYNEQFF.

This clone was seen more than once but under ten times. The V and J genes are TRBV5-6 and TRBJ2-1; the match to TRBD1 covers 10 bases. The V segment lost 3 bases and the J segment 4 bases; nucleotides outside the gene matches: 4. Per germline, CDR1 SGHDT and CDR2 YYEEEE. This CDR3 contains 15 residues. As DNA, the CDR3 is TGTGCCAGCAGCTCACCGGACAGGGGGTACAATGAGCAGTTCTTC. This codes for CASSSPDRGYNEQFF.

Regarding this clone: The same CDR3 is also encoded by other DNA sequences in this sample. The rearrangement joins TRBV27 to TRBJ2-7; a possible D gene is TRBD1 (6 bases). The V gene lost 6 bases and the J gene lost 3 bases, with 6 bases spanning the gap. CDR1 is MNHEY and CDR2 is SMNVEV in the germline V gene (reference sequence). There are 11 residues in the CDR3. CDR3 nucleotide sequence: TGTGCCAGCAGGGACAGCTACGAGCAGTACTTC. Its translation is CASRDSYEQYF.

CDR3 in DNA: TGTGCCAGTAGTATCCGTCCGGGGAATGAGCAGTTCTTC. It encodes CASSIRPGNEQFF. The chain employs TRBV19 and TRBJ2-1; TRBD2 might be the D (5 bases). The germline V and J ends were trimmed by 3 bases and 7 bases, with 10 bases remaining between them. This CDR3 has 13 residues. Per the germline V gene, CDR1 is LNHDA and CDR2 is SQIVND (reference sequence).

This chain joins TRBV18 and TRBJ2-1, with 7 bases fitting TRBD1. The germline V gene has CDR1 KGHSH and CDR2 LQKENI. CDR3 size: 15 residues. The trim removed 6 bases at V and 5 bases at J, leaving 10 bases unmatched. This CDR3 is CASSKQGLGNNEQFF. Written as DNA, the CDR3 is TGTGCCAGCTCTAAACAGGGGCTCGGGAACAATGAGCAGTTCTTC.

This clone was detected many times. V usage is TRBV6-6 and J usage is TRBJ1-5; D gene unclear. The V gene lost 0 bases and the J gene lost 3 bases, with 6 bases spanning the gap. The CDR3 is 14 amino acids. Germline CDR1 is MNHNY and CDR2 is SVGAGI (reference sequence). The CDR3 DNA is TGTGCCAGCAGTTACTCGCAGGTCAATCAGCCCCAGCATTTT. Its protein is CASSYSQVNQPQHF.

The V and J genes are TRBV4-1 and TRBJ2-7; D may be TRBD2 (5 bases). This CDR3 has 13 amino acids. Trimming left V 3 bases short and J 5 bases short, with 11 bases between. CDR1 and CDR2 from the germline V gene are MGHRA and YSYEKL. The CDR3 region is CASSHNTGNEQYF. The CDR3 DNA sequence: TGCGCCAGCAGCCACAACACCGGGAACGAGCAGTACTTC.

The chain recombines TRBV6-5 with TRBJ2-3; D unresolved. Trimming took 11 bases from V and 6 from J, leaving 12 bases between them. The CDR3 consists of 11 residues. CDR1 and CDR2 from the germline V gene are MNHEY and SVGAGI. For the CDR3, the DNA is TGTGCCGTATCGACATCCGATACGCAGTATTTT. Translated: CAVSTSDTQYF.

This clone was seen a single time. The J gene is TRBJ2-2, the V gene TRBV5-1; D might be TRBD2 (5 bases). Trimming took off 3 bases at V and 6 bases at J, with 9 bases between the two ends. This CDR3 is built from 13 residues. Per the germline V gene, CDR1 is SGHRS and CDR2 is YFSETQ. The CDR3 DNA sequence: TGCGCCAGCAGCTCGGACGGGGCCGGGGAGCTGTTTTTT. It encodes CASSSDGAGELFF.

The chain is built from TRBV5-1 and TRBJ1-4; a weak D match, TRBD1 (5 bases). This CDR3 region has 14 residues. Germline V CDR1 and CDR2: SGHRS, YFSETQ. Trimming removed 3 bases at V and 0 bases at J, with 6 bases between. The CDR3 is CASSSTATNEKLFF. The CDR3 nucleotides read TGCGCCAGCAGCTCGACAGCAACTAATGAAAAACTGTTTTTT.

The CDR3 region has the DNA TGTGCCAGCAGCTTCCTCAACTATGGCTACACCTTC. This translates into CASSFLNYGYTF. The chain uses TRBV28 and TRBJ1-2; D is uncertain. V gave up 6 bases and J gave up 2 bases, with 7 bases separating them. The germline V gene encodes CDR1 MDHEN and CDR2 SYDVKM. The CDR3 has 12 residues.

Worth noting for this clone: At one boundary the junction diverges from the germline segment, which might be a read error. The chain links TRBV6-5 to TRBJ1-4, with 8 bases identical to TRBD1. Germline V gives CDR1 MNHEY, CDR2 SVGAGI. The CDR3 runs to 15 residues. The CDR3 loop is CASSYSTGQGGRGIF. The CDR3 bases are TGTGCCAGCAGTTACTCCACTGGACAGGGAGGACGGGGGATTTTT.

The V and J genes are TRBV25-1 and TRBJ2-1, with 8 bases identical to TRBD1. The CDR3 extends over 14 amino acids. J was trimmed by 8 bases and V by 5 bases; bases with no gene match: 8. CDR1 is MGHDK and CDR2 is SYGVNS in the germline V gene. DNA for the CDR3: TGTGCCAGCAGTACGCAGATGGACAGGGATGAGCAGTTCTTC. Encoded protein: CASSTQMDRDEQFF.

The CDR3 spells CASSLTPGTDTQYF. The CDR3 DNA reads TGTGCCAGCAGCTTGACGCCAGGTACAGATACGCAGTATTTT. V is TRBV5-4 and J is TRBJ2-3; D gene ambiguous. Germline V gives CDR1 SGHNT, CDR2 YYREEE (reference sequence). The CDR3 is made up of 14 amino acids. V shed 1 base and J shed 3 bases, with 9 bases lying between them.

The chain joins TRBV2 to TRBJ1-1, with no clear D. Germline-derived CDR1 and CDR2 are SNHLY and FYNNEI. V was cut by 6 bases and J by 7 bases, with 12 bases left in between. This CDR3 is built from 12 residues. CDR3 coding DNA: TGTGCCAGCAGCGCGGGGTTAGGTGAAGCTTTCTTT. Amino acid sequence: CASSAGLGEAFF.

V gene TRBV19 combines with J gene TRBJ1-3; the D gene is possibly TRBD1 (5 bases). Per germline, CDR1 LNHDA and CDR2 SQIVND (reference sequence). This CDR3 has 13 residues. The V end was cut by 10 bases, the J end by 0 bases, with 10 bases between. Here the CDR3 DNA reads TGTGCCACCAGACAGTTCTCTGGAAACACCATATATTTT. Translation gives CATRQFSGNTIYF.

V gene TRBV11-2 combines with J gene TRBJ2-7; 8 nucleotides align to TRBD2. Germline CDR1 SGHAT, CDR2 FQNNGV. The CDR3 loop spans 14 amino acids. V gave up 5 bases and J gave up 7 bases; unmatched junction bases: 10. The CDR3 loop is CASSQAAGVGEQYF. CDR3 coding DNA: TGTGCCAGCAGCCAAGCAGCGGGAGTGGGGGAGCAGTACTTC.

This sequence joins TRBV6-1 and TRBJ1-5, with D hard to call. This CDR3 is built from 12 residues. V was trimmed by 6 bases and J by 3 bases, leaving 6 bases between them. Germline V gene lookup returns CDR1 MNHNS and CDR2 SASEGT. The CDR3 loop is CASRGPNQPQHF. In nucleotides, the CDR3 is TGTGCCAGCAGGGGCCCCAATCAGCCCCAGCATTTT.

CDR3 coding DNA: TGTGCCAGCACCGGACAGGGGAGCAAGGAGACCCAGTACTTC. Translation gives CASTGQGSKETQYF. V gene TRBV7-9 combines with J gene TRBJ2-5; 9 positions agree with TRBD1. Germline V gene sequence: CDR1 SEHNR, CDR2 FQNEAQ (reference sequence). This CDR3 has 14 residues. J gave up 5 bases and V 7 bases, and 8 bases lay outside the gene matches.

The genes are TRBV28 and TRBJ1-5; TRBD1 matches at 7 bases. There are 16 residues in the CDR3. Germline V gene sequence: CDR1 MDHEN, CDR2 SYDVKM. Trimming took 6 bases from V and 3 from J; bases not matched to a gene: 11. This CDR3 is CASRLLMTGLNQPQHF. CDR3 bases: TGTGCCAGCAGATTACTAATGACAGGGCTCAATCAGCCCCAGCATTTT.

The V gene is TRBV4-1, the J gene TRBJ2-1; 13 nucleotides match TRBD2. Trimming at V came to 4 bases and at J to 9 bases, leaving 9 bases not matched to a gene. The CDR3 contains 16 residues. Germline V gives CDR1 MGHRA, CDR2 YSYEKL. Here the CDR3 DNA reads TGCGCCAGCAGCCCGCCTGGGACTAGCGGGAAGGGTGAGCAGTTCTTC. This encodes CASSPPGTSGKGEQFF.

This clone was counted a single time. The chain recombines TRBV5-1 with TRBJ2-3; D is uncertain. The length of the CDR3 is 11 residues. Between the trimmed V and J ends, which lost 2 bases and 5 bases, there was a span of 3 bases. Germline V gives CDR1 SGHRS, CDR2 YFSETQ. The CDR3 region has the DNA TGCGCCAGCAGCTTCAGAGATACGCAGTATTTT. Translation: CASSFRDTQYF. Full variable domain (remainder filled in from reference TRBV5-1 and TRBJ2-3): KAGVTQTPRYLIKTRGQQVTLSCSPISGHRSVSWYQQTPGQGLQFLFEYFSETQRNKGNFPGRFSGRQFSNSRSEMNVSTLELGDSALYLCASSFRDTQYFGPGTRLTVL.

This chain uses TRBV2 with TRBJ2-5; 10 bases match TRBD1. The J segment lost 4 bases and the V segment lost 6 bases, leaving 5 bases of the junction unmatched. The CDR3 runs 14 residues. The V gene's germline CDR1 is SNHLY and CDR2 FYNNEI. Written as DNA, the CDR3 is TGTGCCAGCAGCCGACAGGGGGCGCGAGAGACCCAGTACTTC. Its protein is CASSRQGARETQYF.

This chain links TRBV28 with TRBJ1-2, with 9 bases lining up with TRBD1. Germline V lookup: CDR1 MDHEN, CDR2 SYDVKM. The length of the CDR3 is 17 residues. V trimming: 4 bases; J trimming: 4 bases; junction bases outside the gene matches: 13. For the CDR3, the DNA is TGTGCCAGCAGTTGGGAACAGGGGGCTAAACCGGCCTATGGCTACACCTTC. It is translated as CASSWEQGAKPAYGYTF.

This rearrangement joins TRBV15 to TRBJ2-7; 9 bases are shared with TRBD1. The CDR3 length is 14 residues. Germline trimming cut 6 bases from V and 3 bases from J; bases unmatched to any gene: 6. Germline-derived CDR1 and CDR2 are LNHNV and YYDKDF (reference sequence). DNA for the CDR3: TGTGCCACCAGTCCTCCGGGACAGGGCTACGAGCAGTACTTC. This sequence encodes CATSPPGQGYEQYF.

V is TRBV29-1 and J is TRBJ1-3; no reliable D call. Trimming removed 4 bases from V and 2 bases from J, with 9 bases in between. The length of the CDR3 is 13 residues. Germline lookup yields CDR1 SQVTM and CDR2 ANQGSEA. The CDR3 DNA follows: TGCAGCGTTGGGCAAGCGCCTGGAAACACCATATATTTT. Residues: CSVGQAPGNTIYF.

The gene calls are TRBV9 and TRBJ2-3, with D tentatively TRBD2 (5 bases). Trimming pared 7 bases from V and 2 bases from J, leaving 17 bases between. Per germline, CDR1 SGDLS and CDR2 YYNGEE. This CDR3 comprises 15 residues. The CDR3 coding sequence is TGTGCCAGCTCCTTGGGATCTCGGGACACAGATACGCAGTATTTT. This sequence encodes CASSLGSRDTDTQYF. The whole variable domain, filled in from reference TRBV9 and TRBJ2-3, reads DSGVTQTPKHLITATGQRVTLRCSPRSGDLSVYWYQQSLDQGLQFLIQYYNGEERAKGNILERFSAQQFPDLHSELNLSSLELGDSALYFCASSLGSRDTDTQYFGPGTRLTVL.